This TCR beta chain was observed in a study of CD8 T cells in Susac syndrome. Overall study results and limits: Peak Susac CD8+ clonal expansion occurred in TEMRA cells and active patients.

With V trimmed by 4 bases and J by 5 bases, 13 bases remained unmatched. Germline lookup yields CDR1 SGHNT and CDR2 YYREEE (reference sequence). The CDR3 length is 18 residues. In the case of this clonotype: Its antigen is undetermined.

TCR beta from blood CD8+ and CD4+ T cells was sequenced. Negative isolation was used for CD8+ and CD4+ T cells and FACS enrichment for TEMRA cells. A quantity of 0.5 to 1 ug RNA underwent reverse transcription using random hexamers. A multiplex approach, immunoSEQ multiplex PCR, amplified TCR beta CDR3 across 54 Vbeta and 13 Jbeta. In TCRdb, the immunoSEQ multiplex PCR reads were re-called with MiXCR into one record per CDR3 protein. Of 65,000 to 85,000 distinct CDR3 sequences listed, about 93% are singletons. The gene calls are TRBV5-4 and TRBJ2-5; TRBD2 agrees at 14 bases. The sequence came from a human donor with Susac syndrome. The specimen sequenced was CD8+ T cells from PBMCs. The CDR3 DNA is TGTGCCAGCAGCACCGGTCCGGGGACTAGCGGGGGCTACGAGACCCAGTACTTC. Its translation: CASSTGPGTSGGYETQYF. The full variable domain, in which reference TRBV5-4 and TRBJ2-5 provide the parts outside the CDR3, is ETGVTQSPTHLIKTRGQQVTLRCSSQSGHNTVSWYQQALGQGPQFIFQYYREEENGRGNFPPRFSGLQFPNYSSELNVNALELDDSALYLCASSTGPGTSGGYETQYFGPGTRLLVL.